This T cell receptor (beta chain) came from a study of cytomegalovirus exposure and HLA in healthy donors. In the study overall: Drawn from HLA-typed donors, tens of millions of unique TCRs were held in an early data release. Broader study findings: Earlier analysis yielded a pattern in which most TCR beta V segments were productive about 90% or about 30% of the time. Overall, under 200 TCR beta chains were annotated as cytomegalovirus-associated.

This CDR3 region has 16 residues. The V end was cut by 4 bases, the J end by 3 bases, with 16 bases between. Germline values: CDR1 SGHVS, CDR2 FNYEAQ. Despite likely unrecorded immune exposures, the donors were nominally healthy at the time of sampling. Vbeta (60) and Jbeta (13) primers were used in the PCR. Generated by immunoSEQ multiplex PCR, the TCRdb table keeps only in-frame clones and is missing some. The table includes fewer than 120,000 clones, around four fifths detected once. Comment on this clone: Its antigen is unidentified.

Sequencing input: PBMCs. This receptor was taken from a woman aged 60-70 years in good health and CMV-seropositive. The chain combines TRBV7-6 with TRBJ2-4, with D perhaps matching TRBD1 (6 bases). DNA for the CDR3: TGTGCCAGCAGCTCGTCTACAGGGTTGGTCAAAAACATTCAGTACTTC. It is translated as CASSSSTGLVKNIQYF.